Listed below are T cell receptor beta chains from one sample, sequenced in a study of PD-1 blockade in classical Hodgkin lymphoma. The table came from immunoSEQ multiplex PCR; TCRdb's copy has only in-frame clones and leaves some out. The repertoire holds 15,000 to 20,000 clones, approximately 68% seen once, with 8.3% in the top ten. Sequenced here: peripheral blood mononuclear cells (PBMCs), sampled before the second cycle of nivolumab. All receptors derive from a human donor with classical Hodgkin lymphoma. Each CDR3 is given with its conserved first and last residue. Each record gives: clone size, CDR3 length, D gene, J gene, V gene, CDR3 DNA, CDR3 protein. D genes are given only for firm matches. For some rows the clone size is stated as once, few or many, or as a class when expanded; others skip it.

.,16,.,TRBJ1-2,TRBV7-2,.,CASSFGPGQDLEGYTF
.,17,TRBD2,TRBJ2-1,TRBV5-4,TGTGCCAGCAGCTTGAGGGAAGGGAGGGCCGCCTACAATGAGCAGTTCTTC,CASSLREGRAAYNEQFF
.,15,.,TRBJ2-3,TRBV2,TGTGCCAGCAGAATACAGGGGGGGGGCACAGATACGCAGTATTTT,CASRIQGGGTDTQYF
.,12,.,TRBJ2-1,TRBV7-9,TGTGCCAGCAGCTTATCCGAAACTGAGCAGTTCTTC,CASSLSETEQFF
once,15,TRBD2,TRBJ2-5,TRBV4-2,TGTGCCAGCAGCCAAGGACTAGCGGTCAAAGAGACCCAGTACTTC,CASSQGLAVKETQYF
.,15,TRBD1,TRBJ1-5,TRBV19,TGTGCCAGTAGTGCGGTGACAGGGGGAAATCAGCCCCAGCATTTT,CASSAVTGGNQPQHF
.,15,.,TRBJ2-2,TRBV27,TGTGCCAGCAGATCCCCGACGGAAAACACCGGGGAGCTGTTTTTT,CASRSPTENTGELFF
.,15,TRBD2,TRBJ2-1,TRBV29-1,TGCAGCGTTGAAGGAACTAGCGAGGGCTACAATGAGCAGTTCTTC,CSVEGTSEGYNEQFF
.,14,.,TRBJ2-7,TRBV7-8,TGTGCCAGCAGCTCCAAAAGACAGGTGCCCGAGCAGTACTTC,CASSSKRQVPEQYF
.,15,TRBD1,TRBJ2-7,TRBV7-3,TGTGCCAGCAGCGTCACCGGGACAGGGTTGCACGAGCAGTACTTC,CASSVTGTGLHEQYF
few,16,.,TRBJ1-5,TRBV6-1,TGTGCCAGCAGTGACGACACGGCCTATGTCAATCAGCCCCAGCATTTT,CASSDDTAYVNQPQHF
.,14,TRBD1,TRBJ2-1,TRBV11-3,TGTGCCAGCAGCTTAGGGGACAGAAACAATGAGCAGTTCTTC,CASSLGDRNNEQFF
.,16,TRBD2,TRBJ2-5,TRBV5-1,TGCGCCAGCAGCCACGGACTAGCGGGAGGATATGAGACCCAGTACTTC,CASSHGLAGGYETQYF
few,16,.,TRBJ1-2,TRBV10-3,TGTGCCATCAGTGAGTCGCCCCAGGATCTCAACTATGGCTACACCTTC,CAISESPQDLNYGYTF
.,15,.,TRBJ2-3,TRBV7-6,TGTGCCAGCAGCTTAGAGGCGGGCTTCACAGATACGCAGTATTTT,CASSLEAGFTDTQYF
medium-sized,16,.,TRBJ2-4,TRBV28,TGTGCCAGCAGTTTCGGGACTGTACTAGCCAAAAACATTCAGTACTTC,CASSFGTVLAKNIQYF
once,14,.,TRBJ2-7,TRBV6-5,TGTGCCAGCAGTTACTCTGGAGGGAGAGACGAGCAGTACTTC,CASSYSGGRDEQYF
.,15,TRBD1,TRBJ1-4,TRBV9,TGTGCCAGCAGCTCCCGGGACAGGGGAAATGAAAAACTGTTTTTT,CASSSRDRGNEKLFF
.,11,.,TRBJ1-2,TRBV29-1,TGCAGCGTGTTGGGGGGCCTTGGCTACACCTTC,CSVLGGLGYTF
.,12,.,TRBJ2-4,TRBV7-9,TGTGCCAGCGGGGGAGGTGGAAACATTCAGTACTTC,CASGGGGNIQYF
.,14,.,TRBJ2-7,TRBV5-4,TGTGCCAGCAAGCCCATGGTTAGCTCCTACGAGCAGTACTTC,CASKPMVSSYEQYF
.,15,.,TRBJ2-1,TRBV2,TGTGCCAGCAGTGAGGGGGCACGCTCCTACAATGAGCAGTTCTTC,CASSEGARSYNEQFF
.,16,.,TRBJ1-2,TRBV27,TGTGCCAGCAGGGGTCTTTGGCCGGACTGGGACTATGGCTACACCTTC,CASRGLWPDWDYGYTF
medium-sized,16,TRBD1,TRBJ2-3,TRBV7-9,TGTGCCAGCAGGGACAGGGGGCCTTCTAGCACAGATACGCAGTATTTT,CASRDRGPSSTDTQYF
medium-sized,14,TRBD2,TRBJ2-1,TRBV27,TGTGCCAGCATGTTGCGGGAGGCCCACAATGAGCAGTTCTTC,CASMLREAHNEQFF
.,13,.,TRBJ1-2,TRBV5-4,TGTGCCAGCAGCTTGGCCAGGGTGCATGGCTACACCTTC,CASSLARVHGYTF
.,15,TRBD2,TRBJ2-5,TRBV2,TGTGCCAGCCTACGCCTAGCGGGAGGGAAAGAGACCCAGTACTTC,CASLRLAGGKETQYF
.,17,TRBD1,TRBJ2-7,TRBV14,TGTGCCAGCAGCCAGGGAGGACCGGGACAGGGGGCCTACGAGCAGTACTTC,CASSQGGPGQGAYEQYF
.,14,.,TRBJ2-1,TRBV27,TGTGCCAGCAGTTTACACGACCGGTGGGATGAGCAGTTCTTC,CASSLHDRWDEQFF
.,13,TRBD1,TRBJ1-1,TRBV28,TGTGCCAGCAGTATCAGGGGGGTCGCACGAGCTTTCTTT,CASSIRGVARAFF
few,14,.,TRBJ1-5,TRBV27,TGTGCCAGCAGTTCCCTCGGCGACAATCAGCCCCAGCATTTT,CASSSLGDNQPQHF
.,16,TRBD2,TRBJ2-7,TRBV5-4,TGTGCCAGCAGCTTGGCCGGGGGGGGGTCCTCCTACGAGCAGTACTTC,CASSLAGGGSSYEQYF
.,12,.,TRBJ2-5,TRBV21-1,TGTGCCAGCACGGCAGGGAGAGAGACCCAGTACTTC,CASTAGRETQYF
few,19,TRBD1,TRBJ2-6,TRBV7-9,TGTGCCAGCAGCACCGCCCGCGGACAGGGTAGAGGTGGGGCCAACGTCCTGACTTTC,CASSTARGQGRGGANVLTF
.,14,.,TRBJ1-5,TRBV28,TGTGCCAGCAACGGTGCGGTGCGTGGACAGCCCCAGCATTTT,CASNGAVRGQPQHF
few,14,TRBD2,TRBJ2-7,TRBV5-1,TGCGCCAGCAGAAGCAGCCGGGAGGGCCACGAGCAGTACTTC,CASRSSREGHEQYF
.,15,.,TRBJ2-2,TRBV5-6,TGTGCCAGCCACTTGACCTCGGTGGACACCGGGGAGCTGTTTTTT,CASHLTSVDTGELFF
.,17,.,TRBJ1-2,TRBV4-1,TGCGCCAGCAGTGAGCATCTGATTCGGAGCGTCGACTATGGCTACACCTTC,CASSEHLIRSVDYGYTF
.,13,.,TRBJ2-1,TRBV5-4,TGTGCCAGCAGGATAGACTCCTACAATGAGCAGTTCTTC,CASRIDSYNEQFF
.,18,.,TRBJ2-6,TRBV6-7,TGTGCCAGCAGTAGTGTGGGCCTGAGGGGAGCTGGGGCCAACGTCCTGACTTTC,CASSSVGLRGAGANVLTF
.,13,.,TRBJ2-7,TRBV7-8,TGTGCCAGCAGCTTAGGGATCACTGGGGAGCAGTACTTC,CASSLGITGEQYF
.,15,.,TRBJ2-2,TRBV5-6,TGTGCCAGCAGCTTCGGAGGGGGAGACACCGGGGAGCTGTTTTTT,CASSFGGGDTGELFF
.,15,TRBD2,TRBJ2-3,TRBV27,TGTGCCAGCAGTTGGTTGAGCGGGAGGGCGGATACGCAGTATTTT,CASSWLSGRADTQYF
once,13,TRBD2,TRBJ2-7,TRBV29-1,TGCAGCGTTAGGACTAGCGGGAGCTACGAGCAGTACTTC,CSVRTSGSYEQYF
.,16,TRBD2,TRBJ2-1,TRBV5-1,TGCGCCAGCAGTCCCTTTAGCGGGAGCCCATACAATGAGCAGTTCTTC,CASSPFSGSPYNEQFF
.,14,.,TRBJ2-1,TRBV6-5,TGTGCCAGCACCCACGGGACAAACAACAATGAGCAGTTCTTC,CASTHGTNNNEQFF
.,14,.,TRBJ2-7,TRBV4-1,TGCGCCAGCAGTTCGGGCTTGAGCTCCTACGAGCAGTACTTC,CASSSGLSSYEQYF
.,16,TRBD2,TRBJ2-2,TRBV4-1,TGCGCCAGCAGCCAGGTGAGCGGGAGAAGTTCCGGGGAGCTGTTTTTT,CASSQVSGRSSGELFF